The entry that follows covers one T cell receptor beta chain sequence. Antigen: not known. The data derive from a study of response to subunit inactivated influenza vaccine. Findings and limits, study-wide: The authors proposed limited new T cell recruitment per seasonal influenza vaccination.

This CDR3 contains 15 residues. The germline gives CDR1 SGHTA, CDR2 FQGTGA. V was clipped by 5 bases and J by 4 bases, with 16 bases between them. TCRdb redid the calling of the RT-PCR reads with MiXCR, one entry per CDR3 protein. This table holds 250,000 to 350,000 distinct CDR3 sequences, approximately 21% found once. The sample was PBMCs from blood, taken around 22 months after vaccination. The chain has TRBV7-3 and TRBJ2-3, with D perhaps matching TRBD1 (6 bases). The TCR originated in a man between 50 and 75 years old who received an inactivated influenza vaccine. CDR3 nucleotide sequence: TGTGCCAGCAGCCTTCACAGGGAAGGACCAGATACGCAGTATTTT. Protein product: CASSLHREGPDTQYF.